This section outlines one T cell receptor (beta chain) sequence together with its context. No cognate antigen has been identified for it. No per-base quality is available; no much larger clone lies one base away. The time point tag for this specimen amounts to: newly diagnosed GD, antithyroid drugs for less than 3 months. RNA was extracted from PBMCs in TRIzol for both TCR sequencing and RNA sequencing. The diagnosis of Graves' disease followed American Thyroid Association guidelines. Recruitment of patients was carried out at an endocrinology department in Xi'an, China. From each patient, approximately 10 milliliters of peripheral blood was collected into an EDTA anticoagulant tube. Ficoll Paque Plus density gradient separation was used to isolate PBMCs, and no additional T cell sorting was done. RNA quality was checked with an Agilent 2100 Bioanalyzer and agarose gel, and concentration with a NanoDrop 2000.

This specimen comes from a study of regulatory T cells in long-lasting Graves disease (dated by TCRdb to the early 2020s). A note on the overall study: Newly diagnosed Graves' disease patients had taken antithyroid drugs for less than 3 months. A total of 33 samples were covered by TCR sequencing, comprising approximately 13 persistent and around 20 newly diagnosed Graves' disease patients. Peripheral blood TCR sequencing and RNA sequencing compared persistent Graves' disease patients with newly diagnosed Graves' disease patients. The study was conducted in China and was registered as a clinical trial. Results and caveats for the whole study, not just this receptor: More public clonotypes were shared among persistent patients (under 3,000) than among newly diagnosed patients (966). Only the TCR beta chain was sequenced and analyzed. Compared with newly diagnosed patients, patients with persistent Graves' disease had lower TCR Shannon entropy and fewer highly expanded clones, which suggests clonal expansion. The authors noted that the small sample size was a limitation that may lower accuracy. Persistent disease showed preferential use of TRBV28, TRBJ1-2 and TRBJ2-5, whereas newly diagnosed disease favored TRBV20-1 and TRBJ2-1. Peripheral blood alone was examined, since thyroid tissue, which constituted the primary lesion, could not be accessed.

The library was produced with multiplex PCR. Sequencing was carried out with an Illumina HiSeq 4000. iRepertoire HTBI primers and Arm-PCR amplification of CDR3 regions were used to construct TCR beta libraries. Before sequencing, the PCR products underwent gel purification. In the authors' own workflow: Gene usage analysis of CDR3 amino acid clonotypes used the 62 TRBV and 11 to 15 TRBJ segments found across samples. Filtered high-quality paired reads were merged into contigs using COPE and FqMerger. Contigs were aligned with BLAST to IMGT TRBV, TRBD and TRBJ reference genes, and CDR3 was defined per IMGT. Any clonotype with a frequency above 0.1% was counted as a highly expanded clone. Shannon entropy was used to measure repertoire diversity, and the Gini coefficient was used to measure V-J evenness. Public clonotypes were defined as clonotypes shared by more than one individual. TCRdb reanalyzed the raw reads on its own, using fastp at Q25 for trimming and MiXCR for clone calling, and kept in-frame beta chains. CDR3 protein sequences are deduplicated, and each keeps its most common genes and DNA. TCRdb's processing, not the authors' own work, is the source of the V and J calls. The sample yields about 300,000 distinct CDR3 sequences; over 15% were counted once. More than 35% of the sample lies in the top ten.

Relative to germline, V is 7 bases shorter and J is 4 bases shorter, with 21 bases between their ends. From the cysteine up to the phenylalanine, the CDR3 has a length of 16 residues. Left in the record is the CDR3 DNA by itself, 48 bases read in frame from the first base. This specimen consisted of peripheral blood mononuclear cells (PBMCs), obtained at new diagnosis, from a patient treated with antithyroid drugs. The sequence is built from TRBV12-3 or TRBV12-4 and TRBJ2-3, with a tentative D gene TRBD1 over 5 matching bases. This sequence was found in a female donor with Graves disease. Read as DNA, the sequence is TGTGCCAGCACCCCGTCCAAAGGGGCCCTCGCAGATACGCAGTATTTT. Its protein product is CASTPSKGALADTQYF.